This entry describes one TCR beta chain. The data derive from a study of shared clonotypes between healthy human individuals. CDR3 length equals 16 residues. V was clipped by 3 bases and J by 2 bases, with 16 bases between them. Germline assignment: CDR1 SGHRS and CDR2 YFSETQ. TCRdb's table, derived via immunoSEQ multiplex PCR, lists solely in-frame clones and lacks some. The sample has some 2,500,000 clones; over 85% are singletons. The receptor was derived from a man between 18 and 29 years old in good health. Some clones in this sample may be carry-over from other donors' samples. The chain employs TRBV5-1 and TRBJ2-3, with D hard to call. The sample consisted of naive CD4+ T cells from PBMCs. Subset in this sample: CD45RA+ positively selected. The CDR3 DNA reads TGCGCCAGCAGCTACGGAAATTCCGGAGACACAGATACGCAGTATTTT. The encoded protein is CASSYGNSGDTDTQYF.